These T cell receptor beta chains were read from a single sample in a study of spatial heterogeneity in lung cancer. Using its own MiXCR run on the 5' RACE reads, TCRdb lists one record per CDR3 protein. The sample shows about 120,000 distinct CDR3 sequences, 10% to 15% of them seen only once. Here the sequenced sample was PBMCs, taken at follow-up. Receptor source: a male donor with early-stage non-small cell lung cancer. Each CDR3 is given with its conserved first and last residue. D genes are given only for firm matches. Where a row states a size, it is once, few, many or the class of an expanded clone; other rows omit it.

CDR3,DNA,J,size,D,V
CSARNPGQSLRTGELFF,TGCAGTGCTAGGAATCCCGGCCAAAGCCTTAGGACCGGGGAGCTGTTTTTT,TRBJ2-2,many,NA,TRBV20-1
CASSQTAYSNQPQHF,TGTGCCAGCAGCCAAACAGCATATAGCAATCAGCCCCAGCATTTT,TRBJ1-5,NA,NA,TRBV3-1
CASSPPLTGELFF,TGTGCCAGCAGTCCCCCCCTCACCGGGGAGCTGTTTTTT,TRBJ2-2,many,NA,TRBV28
CASSLSGISSYEQYF,TGTGCCAGCAGCCTCAGTGGCATAAGCTCCTACGAGCAGTACTTC,TRBJ2-7,many,NA,TRBV28
CASSPGQGILNQPQHF,TGCGCCAGCAGCCCGGGACAGGGGATACTAAATCAGCCCCAGCATTTT,TRBJ1-5,NA,TRBD1,TRBV4-3
CASSDPQPQHF,TGTGCCAGCAGTGACCCTCAGCCCCAGCATTTT,TRBJ1-5,few,NA,TRBV2
CSARDIAGAAYEQYF,TGCAGTGCTAGAGATATAGCGGGGGCCGCCTACGAGCAGTACTTC,TRBJ2-7,NA,TRBD2,TRBV20-1
CASSSSGPRQPQHF,NA,TRBJ1-5,many,NA,TRBV28
CASTLTGNTIYF,TGTGCCAGCACCTTAACGGGAAACACCATATATTTT,TRBJ1-3,few,NA,TRBV7-9
CSVLDSGANVLTF,TGCAGCGTTTTGGACTCTGGGGCCAACGTCCTGACTTTC,TRBJ2-6,few,NA,TRBV29-1